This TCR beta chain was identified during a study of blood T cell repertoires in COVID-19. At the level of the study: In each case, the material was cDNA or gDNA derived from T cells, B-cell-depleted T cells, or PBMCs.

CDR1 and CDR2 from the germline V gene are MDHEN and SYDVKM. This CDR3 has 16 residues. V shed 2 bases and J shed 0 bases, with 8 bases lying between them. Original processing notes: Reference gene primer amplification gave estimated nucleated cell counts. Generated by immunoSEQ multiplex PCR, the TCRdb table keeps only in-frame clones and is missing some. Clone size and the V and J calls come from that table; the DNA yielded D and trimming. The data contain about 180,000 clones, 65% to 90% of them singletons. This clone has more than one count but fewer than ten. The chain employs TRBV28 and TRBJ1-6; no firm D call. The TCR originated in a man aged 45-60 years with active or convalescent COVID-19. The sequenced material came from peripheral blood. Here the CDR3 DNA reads TGTGCCAGCAGTTTAATTGGGAGCTCCTATAATTCACCCCTCCACTTT. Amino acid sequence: CASSLIGSSYNSPLHF.